One sample yielded the 3 T cell receptor beta chains listed below, sequenced in a study of blood T cell repertoires in COVID-19. Sequencing was performed with immunoSEQ multiplex PCR; in TCRdb, only in-frame clones are kept and a portion is missing. The table lists about 210,000 clones, 80% to 90% of them singletons, with about 8.9% in the top ten. The sequenced material came from peripheral blood. The receptor set was obtained from a woman aged 45-60 years with acute or convalescent COVID-19.

V and J are TRBV2 and TRBJ2-5; TRBD2 matches 10 bases. The CDR3 runs 17 residues. Trimming at V came to 1 base and at J to 4 bases, leaving 9 bases not matched to a gene. Germline V gene sequence: CDR1 SNHLY, CDR2 FYNNEI. The CDR3: CASSEGGRIAGGETQYF. Here the CDR3 DNA reads TGTGCCAGCAGTGAAGGAGGCCGCATAGCGGGAGGAGAGACCCAGTACTTC.

The genes are TRBV19 and TRBJ2-3, with TRBD1 identical over 8 bases. Trimming cost V 3 bases and J 2 bases; bases outside gene matches: 10. Germline CDR1 and CDR2: LNHDA and SQIVND (reference sequence). The length of the CDR3 is 17 residues. CDR3 loop: CASSMVGQAFFTDTQYF. The CDR3 nucleotides are TGTGCCAGTAGTATGGTGGGACAGGCTTTTTTCACAGATACGCAGTATTTT.

V gene TRBV12-3 or TRBV12-4 combines with J gene TRBJ1-1, with 7 bases matching TRBD1. The CDR3 sequence is 12 residues long. Unmatched junction bases numbered 5, after V lost 5 bases and J lost 8 bases. Here the CDR3 DNA reads TGTGCCAGCAGTCCGGGGACAGCCGAAGCTTTCTTT. Protein product: CASSPGTAEAFF.